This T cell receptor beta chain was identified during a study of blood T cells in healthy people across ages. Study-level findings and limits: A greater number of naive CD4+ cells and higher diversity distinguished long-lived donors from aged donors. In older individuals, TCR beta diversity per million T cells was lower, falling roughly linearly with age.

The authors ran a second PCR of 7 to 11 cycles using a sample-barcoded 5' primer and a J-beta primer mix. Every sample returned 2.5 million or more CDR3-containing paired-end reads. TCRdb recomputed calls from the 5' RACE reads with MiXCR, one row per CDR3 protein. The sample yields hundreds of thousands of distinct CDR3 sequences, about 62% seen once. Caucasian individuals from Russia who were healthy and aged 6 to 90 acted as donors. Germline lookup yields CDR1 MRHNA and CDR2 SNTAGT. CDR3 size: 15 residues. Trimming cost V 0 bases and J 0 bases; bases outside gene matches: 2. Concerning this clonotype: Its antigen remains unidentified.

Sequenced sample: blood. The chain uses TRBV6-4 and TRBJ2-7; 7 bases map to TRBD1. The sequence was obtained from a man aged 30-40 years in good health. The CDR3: CASSDSEGASYEQYF. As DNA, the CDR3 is TGTGCCAGCAGTGACTCCGAGGGGGCCTCCTACGAGCAGTACTTC.